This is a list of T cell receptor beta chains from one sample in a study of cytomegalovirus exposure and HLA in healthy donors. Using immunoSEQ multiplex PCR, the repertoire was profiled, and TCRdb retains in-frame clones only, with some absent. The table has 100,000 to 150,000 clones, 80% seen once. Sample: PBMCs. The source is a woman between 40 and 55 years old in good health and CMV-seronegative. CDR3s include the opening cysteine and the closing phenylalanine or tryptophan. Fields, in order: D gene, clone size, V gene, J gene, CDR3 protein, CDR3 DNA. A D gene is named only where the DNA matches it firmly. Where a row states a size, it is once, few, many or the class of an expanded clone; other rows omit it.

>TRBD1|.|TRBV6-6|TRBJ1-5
CASSRGTDYSNQPQHF
TGTGCCAGCAGCCGTGGGACAGATTATAGCAATCAGCCCCAGCATTTT
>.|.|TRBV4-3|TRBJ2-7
CASSQDLGGAGFSAYEQYF
TGCGCCAGCAGCCAAGATCTGGGGGGGGCCGGGTTTTCAGCATACGAGCAGTACTTC
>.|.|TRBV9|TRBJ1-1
CASSVVDRMNTEAFF
TGTGCCAGCAGCGTAGTAGACAGGATGAACACTGAAGCTTTCTTT
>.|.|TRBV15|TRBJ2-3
CATSRKRSGGTDTQYF
TGTGCCACCAGCAGGAAGAGGTCGGGCGGGACAGATACGCAGTATTTT
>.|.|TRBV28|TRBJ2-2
CASRTNTGELFF
TGTGCCAGCAGAACTAACACCGGGGAGCTGTTTTTT
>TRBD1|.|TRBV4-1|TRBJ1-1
CASGQEGQGYITEAFF
TGCGCCAGCGGCCAAGAGGGACAGGGGTATATCACTGAAGCTTTCTTT
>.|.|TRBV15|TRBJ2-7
CATSRGRGWGGYEQYF
TGTGCCACCAGCAGAGGCCGGGGGTGGGGAGGCTACGAGCAGTACTTC
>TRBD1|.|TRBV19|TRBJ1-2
CASSVDRGNYGYTF
TGTGCCAGTAGTGTGGACAGGGGCAACTATGGCTACACCTTC
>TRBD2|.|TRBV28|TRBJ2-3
CASSLGLAGGRGTQYF
TGTGCCAGCAGTTTAGGACTAGCGGGGGGGCGGGGTACGCAGTATTTT
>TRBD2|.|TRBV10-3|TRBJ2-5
CAISEGAGAPGETQYF
TGTGCCATCAGTGAGGGAGCGGGGGCCCCAGGGGAGACCCAGTACTTC
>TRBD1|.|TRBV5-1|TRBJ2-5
CASSLSQGARETQYF
TGCGCCAGCAGCTTGTCACAGGGGGCGCGAGAGACCCAGTACTTC
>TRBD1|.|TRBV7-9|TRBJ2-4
CASSYPQGSKNIQYF
TGTGCCAGCAGCTACCCACAGGGGAGCAAAAACATTCAGTACTTC
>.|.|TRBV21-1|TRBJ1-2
CASSNTGRMAGYCGYTF
TGTGCCAGCAGCAATACGGGACGGATGGCGGGATATTGTGGCTACACCTTC
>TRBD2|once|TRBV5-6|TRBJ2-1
CASILRRGTYNEQFF
TGTGCCAGCATCCTCCGGCGGGGGACCTACAATGAGCAGTTCTTC
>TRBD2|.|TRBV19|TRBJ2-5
CASSIRPSGMETQYF
TGTGCCAGTAGTATAAGGCCTAGCGGGATGGAGACCCAGTACTTC
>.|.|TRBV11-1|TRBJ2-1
CASSFGGASDEQFF
TGTGCCAGCAGTTTTGGGGGGGCCTCCGATGAGCAGTTCTTC
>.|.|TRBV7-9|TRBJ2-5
CASSRGETQYF
TGTGCCAGCAGCAGGGGCGAGACCCAGTACTTC
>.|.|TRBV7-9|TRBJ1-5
CASSPAGMGQPQHF
TGTGCCAGCAGCCCCGCCGGGATGGGTCAGCCCCAGCATTTT
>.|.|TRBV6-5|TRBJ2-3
CASNPLGSGGDTQYF
TGTGCCAGCAACCCCTTGGGGTCCGGAGGAGATACGCAGTATTTT
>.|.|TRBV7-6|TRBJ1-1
CAVAGLDTEAFF
TGTGCCGTGGCAGGGCTGGACACTGAAGCTTTCTTT
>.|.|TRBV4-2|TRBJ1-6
CASSQQGRNSPLHF
TGTGCCAGCAGCCAGCAGGGGCGAAATTCACCCCTCCACTTT
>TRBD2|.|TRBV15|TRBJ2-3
CATDRGAGVTDTQYF
TGTGCCACAGATCGAGGAGCGGGAGTAACAGATACGCAGTATTTT
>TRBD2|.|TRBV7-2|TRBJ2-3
CASSLTSGKNTQYF
TGTGCCAGCAGTCTCACTAGCGGGAAAAATACGCAGTATTTT
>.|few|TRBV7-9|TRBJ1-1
CSSSLQGSNTEAFF
TGTTCCAGCAGCTTACAGGGCTCGAACACTGAAGCTTTCTTT
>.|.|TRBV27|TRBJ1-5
CASSHEGTNSNQPQHF
TGTGCCAGCAGCCACGAGGGGACAAATAGCAATCAGCCCCAGCATTTT
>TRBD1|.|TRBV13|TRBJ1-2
CASSSGTGVYDGYTF
TGTGCCAGCAGCTCCGGGACAGGGGTTTACGATGGCTACACCTTC
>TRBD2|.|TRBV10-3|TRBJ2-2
CATQRGDTGELFF
TGTGCCACCCAGCGGGGGGACACCGGGGAGCTGTTTTTT
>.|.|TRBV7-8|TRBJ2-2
CASSLVGGRNTGELFF
TGTGCCAGCAGCTTAGTAGGGGGACGGAACACCGGGGAGCTGTTTTTT
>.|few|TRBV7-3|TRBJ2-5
CASSLVAQETQYF
TGTGCCAGCAGCTTAGTAGCCCAAGAGACCCAGTACTTC
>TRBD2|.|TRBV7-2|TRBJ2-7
CASSLGLADEQYF
TGTGCCAGCAGCCTGGGACTAGCGGACGAGCAGTACTTC
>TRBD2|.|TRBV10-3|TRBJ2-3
CAISEWTSDSTDTQYF
TGTGCCATCAGTGAGTGGACTAGCGACAGCACAGATACGCAGTATTTT
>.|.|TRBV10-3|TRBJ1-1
CAITTTGNTEAFF
TGTGCCATCACGACCACAGGGAACACTGAAGCTTTCTTT
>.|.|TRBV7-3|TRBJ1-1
CASSLGQTENTEAFF
TGTGCCAGCAGCCTCGGACAGACCGAGAACACTGAAGCTTTCTTT
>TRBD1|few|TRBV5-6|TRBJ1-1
CASSLTGAYEAFF
TGTGCCAGCAGCTTGACAGGGGCCTATGAAGCTTTCTTT
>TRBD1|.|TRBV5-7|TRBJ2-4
CASSLADRGVNIQYF
TGTGCCAGCAGCTTGGCCGACAGGGGTGTAAACATTCAGTACTTC
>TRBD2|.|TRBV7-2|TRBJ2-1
CASSLILAGGDNEQFF
TGTGCCAGCAGCTTGATACTAGCGGGTGGGGACAATGAGCAGTTCTTC
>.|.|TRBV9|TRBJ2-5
CASSVEASEETQYF
TGTGCCAGCAGCGTAGAAGCTAGCGAGGAGACCCAGTACTTC
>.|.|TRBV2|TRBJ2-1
CASRLGHFNEQFF
TGTGCCAGTCGACTAGGCCATTTCAATGAGCAGTTCTTC
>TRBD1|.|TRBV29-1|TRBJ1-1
CSAGQGARQGWTEAFF
TGCAGCGCAGGACAGGGGGCTCGTCAGGGTTGGACTGAAGCTTTCTTT
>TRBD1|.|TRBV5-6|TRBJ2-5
CASSVNRDRSQETQYF
TGTGCCAGCAGCGTAAACCGGGACAGGAGTCAAGAGACCCAGTACTTC
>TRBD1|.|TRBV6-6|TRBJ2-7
CASAAGTGDEQYF
TGTGCCAGCGCGGCTGGGACAGGGGACGAGCAGTACTTC
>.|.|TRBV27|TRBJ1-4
CASSLQGQNEKLFF
TGTGCCAGCAGTCTACAGGGTCAGAATGAAAAACTGTTTTTT
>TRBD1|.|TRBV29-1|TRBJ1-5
CSVRTGSNQPQHF
TGCAGCGTGCGGACAGGGAGCAATCAGCCCCAGCATTTT
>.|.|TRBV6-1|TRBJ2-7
CASSETVGSLYEQYF
TGTGCCAGCAGTGAAACAGTGGGCAGCCTCTACGAGCAGTACTTC